The 12 T cell receptor beta chains below were found in one sample sequenced in a study of PD-1 and CTLA-4 blockade in melanoma. Using immunoSEQ multiplex PCR, the repertoire was profiled, and TCRdb retains in-frame clones only, with some absent. Of about 28,000 clones listed, about 88% are singletons. Sequences were derived from CD8+ T cells from peripheral blood, sampled before anti-PD-1 treatment. The receptors shown here come from a human donor with melanoma.

This chain's CDR3 is CASSKTLGF. CDR3 bases: TGTGCCAGCAGCAAGACTCTGGGCTTC. The chain couples TRBV21-1 to TRBJ2-7; the table assigns TRBD2, which was not confirmed against the DNA. TRBV21-1 is a recognized pseudogene. The CDR3 is 9 amino acids.

This sequence joins TRBV28 and TRBJ2-3; unclear D gene. Trimming took 6 bases from V and 2 from J, leaving 12 bases between them. Germline loops: CDR1 MDHEN, CDR2 SYDVKM. This CDR3 is built from 14 residues. CDR3 in DNA: TGTGCCAGCAGCTCCCGACTGAACACAGATACGCAGTATTTT. Protein: CASSSRLNTDTQYF.

The chain employs TRBV27 and TRBJ1-1; 10 nucleotides agree with TRBD1. This CDR3 region has 15 residues. Germline V gene data show CDR1 as MNHEY and CDR2 as SMNVEV (reference sequence). V lost 5 bases to trimming and J lost 11 bases; unmatched junction nucleotides: 14. The CDR3 spells CASSPTGQGIHAAFF. CDR3 nucleotide sequence: TGTGCCAGCAGTCCGACGGGACAGGGGATCCACGCGGCTTTCTTT.

V usage is TRBV29-1 and J usage is TRBJ2-2, with D hard to call. The CDR3 has 12 residues. V lost 4 bases and J lost 8, with 11 bases in between. CDR1 and CDR2 from the germline V gene are SQVTM and ANQGSEA. The CDR3: CSVAGFRGELFF. The DNA for the CDR3 is TGCAGCGTTGCCGGTTTCAGAGGGGAGCTGTTTTTT.

V and J are TRBV7-3 and TRBJ2-2; TRBD2 agrees at 14 bases. The V gene end was trimmed by 5 bases and the J gene end by 0 bases; junction bases not matched to a gene: 2. CDR1 is SGHTA, CDR2 FQGTGA, per germline. There are 17 residues in the CDR3. The CDR3 reads CASSPGLAGANTGELFF. The CDR3, as DNA: TGTGCCAGCAGCCCGGGACTAGCGGGAGCGAACACCGGGGAGCTGTTTTTT.

The rearrangement links TRBV6-6 to TRBJ1-5; no reliable D call. The germline V and J ends were trimmed by 2 bases and 3 bases, with 11 bases remaining between them. The CDR3 runs to 15 residues. CDR1 and CDR2 from the germline V gene are MNHNY and SVGAGI (reference sequence). In DNA, the CDR3 is TGTGCCAGCAGTTACCCCCAGGACCTCAATCAGCCCCAGCATTTT. This encodes CASSYPQDLNQPQHF.

The gene calls are TRBV27 and TRBJ2-3; tentatively, D is TRBD2 (5 bases). CDR3 length: 12 amino acids. Germline V lookup: CDR1 MNHEY, CDR2 SMNVEV (reference sequence). V lost 2 bases and J 13 bases, leaving 13 bases between the germline ends. The CDR3 here is CASSLRGGREYF. The CDR3 DNA sequence: TGTGCCAGCAGTTTACGAGGCGGGCGGGAGTATTTT.

The chain combines TRBV10-2 with TRBJ1-1, with a possible D match to TRBD1 (5 bases). Looked up from germline, CDR1 is WSHSY and CDR2 is SAAADI. CDR3 length equals 13 residues. Trimming cost V 2 bases and J 7 bases, with 11 bases left between them. In DNA, the CDR3 is TGCGCCAGCAGTGAGCGCGGGGCGGGTGAAGCTTTCTTT. Translation gives CASSERGAGEAFF.

The gene calls are TRBV7-2 and TRBJ1-4; unclear D gene. CDR1 and CDR2 from the germline V gene are SGHTA and FQGNSA. V shed 5 bases and J shed 5 bases, with 15 bases lying between them. The CDR3 is 15 residues long. The CDR3 DNA follows: TGTGCCAGCAGCCCGTACGAGGGCTCGAATGAAAAACTGTTTTTT. It codes for CASSPYEGSNEKLFF.

J is TRBJ2-5 and V is TRBV7-9; tentatively, D is TRBD1 (6 bases). The CDR3 is made up of 16 amino acids. Germline CDR1 is SEHNR and CDR2 is FQNEAQ (reference sequence). Trimming took 7 bases from V and 2 from J, leaving 20 bases between them. The CDR3 reads CASNPAGDIWQETQYF. The DNA of the CDR3 is TGTGCCAGCAACCCCGCAGGGGATATTTGGCAAGAGACCCAGTACTTC.

V gene TRBV9 combines with J gene TRBJ2-7; D might be TRBD1 (5 bases). CDR1 is SGDLS, CDR2 YYNGEE, per germline. V was clipped by 7 bases and J by 1 base, with 18 bases between them. The CDR3 is made up of 15 amino acids. CDR3 loop: CASAEGAGQSYEQYF. The CDR3 DNA is TGTGCCAGCGCTGAAGGGGCAGGGCAATCCTACGAGCAGTACTTC. The full variable domain, with the rest looked up from reference TRBV9 and TRBJ2-7, is DSGVTQTPKHLITATGQRVTLRCSPRSGDLSVYWYQQSLDQGLQFLIQYYNGEERAKGNILERFSAQQFPDLHSELNLSSLELGDSALYFCASAEGAGQSYEQYFGPGTRLTVT.

The chain carries TRBV6-2 or TRBV6-3 and TRBJ2-1; the D is unclear. This CDR3 has 12 residues. V shed 6 bases and J shed 7 bases, with 10 bases lying between them. Germline-derived CDR1 and CDR2 are MNHEY and SVGEGT. CDR3 coding DNA: TGTGCCAGCAGCCCAATTAGTAATGAGCAGTTCTTC. Translation gives CASSPISNEQFF.